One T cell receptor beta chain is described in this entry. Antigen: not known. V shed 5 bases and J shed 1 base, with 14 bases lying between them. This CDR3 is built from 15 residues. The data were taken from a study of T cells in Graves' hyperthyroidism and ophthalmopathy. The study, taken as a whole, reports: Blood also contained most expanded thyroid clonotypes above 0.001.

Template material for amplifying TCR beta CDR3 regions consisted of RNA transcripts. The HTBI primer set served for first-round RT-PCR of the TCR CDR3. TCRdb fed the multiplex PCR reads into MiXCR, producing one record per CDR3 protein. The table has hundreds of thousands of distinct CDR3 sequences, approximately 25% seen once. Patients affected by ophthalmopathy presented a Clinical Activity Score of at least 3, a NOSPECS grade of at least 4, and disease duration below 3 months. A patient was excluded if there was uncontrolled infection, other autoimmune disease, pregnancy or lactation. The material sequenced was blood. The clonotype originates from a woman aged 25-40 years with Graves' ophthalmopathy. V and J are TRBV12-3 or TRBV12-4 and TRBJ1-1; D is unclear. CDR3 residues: CASSNFQIRNTEAFF. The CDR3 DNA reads TGTGCCAGCAGTAATTTCCAGATAAGGAACACTGAAGCTTTCTTT.